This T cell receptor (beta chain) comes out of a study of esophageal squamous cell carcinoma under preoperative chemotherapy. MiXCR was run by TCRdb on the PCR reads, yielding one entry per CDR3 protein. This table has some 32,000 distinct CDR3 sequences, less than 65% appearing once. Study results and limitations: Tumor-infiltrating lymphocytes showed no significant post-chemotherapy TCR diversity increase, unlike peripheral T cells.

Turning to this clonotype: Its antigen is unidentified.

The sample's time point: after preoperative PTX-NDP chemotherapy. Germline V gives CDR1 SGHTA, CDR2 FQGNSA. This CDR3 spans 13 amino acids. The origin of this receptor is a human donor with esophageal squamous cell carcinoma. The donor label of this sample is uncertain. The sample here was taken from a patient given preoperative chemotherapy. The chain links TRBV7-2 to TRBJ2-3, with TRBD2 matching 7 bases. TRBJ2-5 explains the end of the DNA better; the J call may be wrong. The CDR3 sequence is CASSPYQRGTQYF. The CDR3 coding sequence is TGTGCCAGCAGCCCATACCAGCGGGGGACCCAGTACTTC.